This T cell receptor (beta chain) was retrieved from a study of PD-1 blockade in classical Hodgkin lymphoma. Whole-study findings and limits: Individuals who commenced nivolumab within less than 1 year of ASCT were excluded.

Germline values: CDR1 SGHTA, CDR2 FQGNSA. The germline V and J ends were trimmed by 0 bases and 2 bases, with 17 bases remaining between them. This CDR3 is 17 amino acids long. In regard to this clone: What it binds is not known.

No patient escaped relapse after autologous stem cell transplantation, and brentuximab vedotin exposure varied. Method: immunoSEQ multiplex PCR; TCRdb's copy keeps in-frame clones and lacks some. The data hold 30,000 to 45,000 clones, with more than 65% observed a single time. This sequence originates from a human donor with classical Hodgkin lymphoma. The rearrangement uses TRBV7-2 and TRBJ2-7; D possibly corresponds to TRBD2 (5 bases). The input for sequencing was peripheral blood mononuclear cells (PBMCs), taken before the second cycle of nivolumab. Here the CDR3 reads CASSLASRGSRAYEQYF. CDR3 nucleotide sequence: TGTGCCAGCAGCTTAGCATCCCGGGGTAGTAGGGCCTACGAGCAGTACTTC.